These 31 T cell receptor beta chains were sequenced from one sample in a study of blood T cell repertoires in COVID-19. TCRdb keeps only in-frame clones here, not all; method: immunoSEQ multiplex PCR. The profile shows approximately 290,000 clones, approximately 83% of them singletons. Source material: peripheral blood. Receptors were obtained from a person aged 65-85 years with COVID-19, enrolled during active disease.

The genes are TRBV7-2 and TRBJ1-2; 8 bases are shared with TRBD1. This CDR3 is built from 16 residues. In germline, CDR1 is SGHTA, CDR2 FQGNSA. V lost 4 bases and J lost 3; bases outside the gene matches: 10. As DNA, the CDR3 is TGTGCCAGCAGCTCCTCACAACAGGGGGAAGACTATGGCTACACCTTC. It encodes CASSSSQQGEDYGYTF.

This chain links TRBV11-2 with TRBJ2-7; D perhaps matches TRBD2 (5 bases). The V gene's germline CDR1 is SGHAT and CDR2 FQNNGV. The V and J ends lost 2 bases and 0 bases respectively, with 20 bases between them. The CDR3 has 18 amino acids. The CDR3 protein is CASSLRGSGYTSSYEQYF. The DNA of the CDR3 is TGTGCCAGCAGCTTACGCGGTTCGGGGTATACCTCCTCCTACGAGCAGTACTTC.

The V and J genes are TRBV27 and TRBJ2-3; D not resolved. The CDR3 has 15 residues. The germline V gene encodes CDR1 MNHEY and CDR2 SMNVEV (reference sequence). Between the trimmed V and J ends, which lost 5 bases and 2 bases, there was a span of 14 bases. In DNA, the CDR3 is TGTGCCAGCAGTCGGTTCGTGGGCTTCACAGATACGCAGTATTTT. Its translation: CASSRFVGFTDTQYF.

The table lists this clone with a few counts. V and J are TRBV19 and TRBJ1-1, with D unresolved. The CDR3 has 15 amino acids. Germline loops: CDR1 LNHDA, CDR2 SQIVND (reference sequence). Trimming pared 3 bases from V and 4 bases from J, leaving 15 bases between. This chain's CDR3 is CASSIESGWVTEAFF. The CDR3 DNA reads TGTGCCAGTAGTATTGAGTCGGGGTGGGTCACTGAAGCTTTCTTT.

V and J are TRBV28 and TRBJ1-5; the match to TRBD1 covers 9 bases. V lost 4 bases, J lost 6 bases, and 7 bases stayed unmatched. This CDR3 spans 15 amino acids. The germline CDR1 and CDR2 sequences are MDHEN and SYDVKM. The CDR3 region is CASSSGTGLVQPQHF. The DNA for the CDR3 is TGTGCCAGCAGTTCCGGGACAGGGTTGGTTCAGCCCCAGCATTTT.

As for this clone: Different DNA sequences within this sample yield the same CDR3. The V and J genes are TRBV29-1 and TRBJ2-2; a weak D match, TRBD1 (5 bases). Germline loops: CDR1 SQVTM, CDR2 ANQGSEA. The CDR3 is made up of 11 amino acids. V shed 6 bases and J shed 8 bases, with 10 bases lying between them. The CDR3 DNA is TGCAGCGTGGAAAGGGGAGGGGAGCTGTTTTTT. Translating gives CSVERGGELFF.

This clone was seen a handful of times. The rearrangement uses TRBV28 and TRBJ2-1; D is unclear. Trimming shortened V by 6 bases and J by 11 bases, and 23 bases separated the two germline ends. This CDR3 is 15 amino acids long. The V gene's germline CDR1 is MDHEN and CDR2 SYDVKM. For the CDR3, the DNA is TGTGCCAGCAGCCACGTCAAGGCGTCAGGTGAGCAGCAGTTCTTC. Translating gives CASSHVKASGEQQFF. Supplemented by reference TRBV28 and TRBJ2-1, the full variable domain reads DVKVTQSSRYLVKRTGEKVFLECVQDMDHENMFWYRQDPGLGLRLIYFSYDVKMKEKGDIPEGYSVSREKKERFSLILESASTNQTSMYLCASSHVKASGEQQFFGPGTRLTVL.

This chain uses TRBV7-3 with TRBJ2-1; possibly TRBD2 for D (6 bases). The germline V gene encodes CDR1 SGHTA and CDR2 FQGTGA. Trimming pared 1 base from V and 2 bases from J, leaving 9 bases between. The CDR3 has 15 amino acids. CDR3 in amino acids: CASSLRGDPYNEQFF. Written as DNA, the CDR3 is TGTGCCAGCAGCTTAAGGGGGGACCCCTACAATGAGCAGTTCTTC.

This sequence joins TRBV7-2 and TRBJ1-5, with TRBD1 identical over 7 bases. Germline CDR1 reads SGHTA; CDR2 reads FQGNSA. This CDR3 is 13 amino acids long. The V and J ends lost 5 bases and 9 bases, in that order; junction bases with no gene match: 7. CDR3 in amino acids: CASSHDRVGPQHF. For the CDR3, the DNA is TGTGCCAGCAGCCACGACAGGGTCGGGCCCCAGCATTTT. The variable domain in full, completed from reference TRBV7-2 and TRBJ1-5, reads GAGVSQSPSNKVTEKGKDVELRCDPISGHTALYWYRQSLGQGLEFLIYFQGNSAPDKSGLPSDRFSAERTGGSVSTLTIQRTQQEDSAVYLCASSHDRVGPQHFGDGTRLSIL.

V gene TRBV6-1 combines with J gene TRBJ1-6, with 8 nucleotides matching TRBD1. This CDR3 region has 16 residues. CDR1 MNHNS and CDR2 SASEGT come from the germline V gene. The V segment lost 2 bases and the J segment 3 bases; nucleotides outside the gene matches: 3. The CDR3 sequence: CASSEPQGVYNSPLHF. CDR3 nucleotides: TGTGCCAGCAGTGAACCACAGGGGGTCTATAATTCACCCCTCCACTTT.

This clone was counted a single time. The CDR3 bases are TGTGCCAGTAGTGCAACATTTACGGGGGAGCAGTACTTC. It specifies CASSATFTGEQYF. The J gene is TRBJ2-7, the V gene TRBV19; the D gene is possibly TRBD2 (5 bases). V was pared by 5 bases and J by 7 bases, with 15 bases between. CDR3 length equals 13 residues. From germline, CDR1 is LNHDA and CDR2 SQIVND (reference sequence).

This clone has only a few counts. The rearrangement joins TRBV10-2 to TRBJ2-2; D might be TRBD2 (5 bases). The V and J ends lost 6 bases and 1 base respectively, with 9 bases between them. Germline loops: CDR1 WSHSY, CDR2 SAAADI. CDR3 size: 14 residues. The CDR3 DNA sequence: TGCGCCAGCAGGGAGGTCTTGAACACCGGGGAGCTGTTTTTT. Translating it yields CASREVLNTGELFF.

This chain connects TRBV6-2 or TRBV6-3 to TRBJ1-1; 7 bases are a match to TRBD1. V lost 5 bases, J lost 5 bases, and 5 bases stayed unmatched. The CDR3 runs 13 residues. Germline V CDR1 and CDR2: MNHEY, SVGEGT. CDR3 sequence: CASSTYRGTEAFF. The CDR3 DNA reads TGTGCCAGCAGTACTTACAGGGGTACTGAAGCTTTCTTT.

This chain uses TRBV4-1 with TRBJ2-3; maybe TRBD1 (7 bases). The CDR3 sequence is 13 residues long. V lost 3 bases and J 8 bases, leaving 12 bases between the germline ends. Germline-derived CDR1 and CDR2 are MGHRA and YSYEKL. The CDR3 sequence is CASSQEGAGTQYF. Here the CDR3 DNA reads TGCGCCAGCAGCCAGGAGGGGGCTGGTACGCAGTATTTT.

This clone was observed at least ten times. V is TRBV7-2 and J is TRBJ2-1; TRBD2 matches at 12 bases. The CDR3 loop spans 17 amino acids. Germline CDR1 reads SGHTA; CDR2 reads FQGNSA. V dropped 4 bases and J dropped 3; count of bases not matched to a gene: 7. CDR3 sequence reads: CASSWPMTSGSYNEQFF. Here the CDR3 DNA reads TGTGCCAGCAGCTGGCCGATGACTAGCGGGAGCTACAATGAGCAGTTCTTC. Filled out from reference TRBV7-2 and TRBJ2-1, the complete variable domain reads GAGVSQSPSNKVTEKGKDVELRCDPISGHTALYWYRQSLGQGLEFLIYFQGNSAPDKSGLPSDRFSAERTGGSVSTLTIQRTQQEDSAVYLCASSWPMTSGSYNEQFFGPGTRLTVL.

The J gene is TRBJ1-2, the V gene TRBV14, with D unclear. Germline V gives CDR1 SGHDN, CDR2 FVKESK. V was pared by 5 bases and J by 3 bases, with 10 bases between. The length of the CDR3 is 13 residues. CDR3 DNA sequence: TGTGCCAGCAGCGCCGGGAGATACTATGGCTACACCTTC. Translating gives CASSAGRYYGYTF.

Points on this clone: One junction end does not reproduce the germline sequence, and a read error may be involved. The chain uses TRBV11-3 and TRBJ1-3, with D uncertain. The CDR3 consists of 15 residues. Per germline, CDR1 SGHNT and CDR2 YENEEA. The CDR3 loop reads CASTLPQFSGNTIYF. CDR3 nucleotides: TGTGCCAGCACCTTACCACAGTTCTCTGGAAACACCATATATTTT.

The V and J genes are TRBV10-3 and TRBJ2-7; 7 nucleotides align to TRBD2. Germline loops: CDR1 ENHRY, CDR2 SYGVKD. V lost 5 bases and J lost 7; bases outside the gene matches: 11. This CDR3 is built from 14 residues. CDR3 residues: CAISPGSGMGEQYF. CDR3 in DNA: TGTGCCATCAGTCCGGGGAGCGGGATGGGAGAGCAGTACTTC.

The chain is built from TRBV7-3 and TRBJ2-3, with 10 bases fitting TRBD2. This CDR3 spans 15 amino acids. Germline V lookup: CDR1 SGHTA, CDR2 FQGTGA. J was trimmed by 0 bases and V by 6 bases; bases with no gene match: 3. CDR3 in DNA: TGTGCCAGCAGGGCGACTAGCGGGAGCACAGATACGCAGTATTTT. It codes for CASRATSGSTDTQYF. Using reference TRBV7-3 and TRBJ2-3 for the parts outside the CDR3, the full variable domain is GAGVSQTPSNKVTEKGKYVELRCDPISGHTALYWYRQSLGQGPEFLIYFQGTGAADDSGLPNDRFFAVRPEGSVSTLKIQRTERGDSAVYLCASRATSGSTDTQYFGPGTRLTVL.

The rearrangement joins TRBV9 to TRBJ2-5; 10 bases agree with TRBD1. With V trimmed by 0 bases and J by 1 base, 3 bases remained unmatched. The CDR3 is made up of 16 amino acids. Germline V gene lookup returns CDR1 SGDLS and CDR2 YYNGEE. The CDR3 DNA sequence: TGTGCCAGCAGCGTAGCATGGACAGGGGGCCAAGAGACCCAGTACTTC. Translating gives CASSVAWTGGQETQYF.

The V and J genes are TRBV2 and TRBJ1-3; a weak D match, TRBD1 (5 bases). The CDR3 consists of 16 residues. CDR1 is SNHLY and CDR2 is FYNNEI in the germline V gene. Trimming took off 5 bases at V and 0 bases at J, with 14 bases between the two ends. The CDR3 here is CASSTRGLSSGNTIYF. Here the CDR3 DNA reads TGTGCCAGCAGTACCCGGGGACTTAGCTCTGGAAACACCATATATTTT.

The chain joins TRBV15 to TRBJ2-7; the D gene is possibly TRBD1 (5 bases). The CDR3 covers 12 residues. The germline V and J ends were trimmed by 8 bases and 0 bases, with 8 bases remaining between them. The germline CDR1 and CDR2 sequences are LNHNV and YYDKDF (reference sequence). The CDR3 DNA reads as TGTGCCACCGCCAGGGACTCCTACGAGCAGTACTTC. It translates to CATARDSYEQYF.

The DNA for the CDR3 is TGCGCCAGCAGCTTAAGGACAGGGGTGTTGACTGAAGCTTTCTTT. This sequence encodes CASSLRTGVLTEAFF. The rearrangement links TRBV5-1 to TRBJ1-1; 9 bases match TRBD1. Germline CDR1 reads SGHRS; CDR2 reads YFSETQ. The CDR3 sequence is 15 residues long. Losses at the gene ends were 2 bases for V and 5 bases for J; bases not matched to a gene: 7.

The V gene is TRBV28, the J gene TRBJ1-5; 8 bases fit TRBD1. Germline CDR1 MDHEN, CDR2 SYDVKM. The CDR3 sequence is 14 residues long. With V trimmed by 8 bases and J by 5 bases, 8 bases remained unmatched. The CDR3 region has the DNA TGTGCCAGCGGCACGACAGGGGTTGATCAGCCCCAGCATTTT. Translated: CASGTTGVDQPQHF.

The CDR3 region is CASSQVMREQFF. CDR3 bases: TGTGCCAGCAGCCAAGTAATGAGAGAGCAGTTCTTC. J is TRBJ2-1 and V is TRBV4-2; D is ambiguous. V lost 1 base and J 10 bases, leaving 8 bases between the germline ends. Germline V gives CDR1 LGHNA, CDR2 YNFKEQ. This CDR3 comprises 12 residues.

In DNA form, the CDR3 reads TGTGCCAGCTCACCGTCGGGACAGGGCTATGAGCAGTTCTTC. It codes for CASSPSGQGYEQFF. The chain links TRBV18 to TRBJ2-1; 9 bases are shared with TRBD1. CDR3 size: 14 residues. V shed 3 bases and J 8 bases; nucleotides not matched to a gene: 5. CDR1 and CDR2 from the germline V gene are KGHSH and LQKENI.

Only one count was recorded for this clone. This sequence joins TRBV9 and TRBJ2-5; no clear D gene. The CDR3 sequence is 14 residues long. The V end was cut by 0 bases, the J end by 1 base, with 7 bases between. Per germline, CDR1 SGDLS and CDR2 YYNGEE. CDR3 sequence (DNA): TGTGCCAGCAGCGTAGGCCCTAGCCAAGAGACCCAGTACTTC. Its protein is CASSVGPSQETQYF.

The chain links TRBV29-1 to TRBJ1-2, with 7 bases identical to TRBD1. The V segment lost 4 bases and the J segment 6 bases; nucleotides outside the gene matches: 20. This CDR3 contains 17 residues. Germline CDR1 reads SQVTM; CDR2 reads ANQGSEA. The CDR3 reads CSVGEGGQRLGYNGYTF. The CDR3 nucleotides read TGCAGCGTTGGCGAGGGGGGACAGCGACTGGGTTACAATGGCTACACCTTC.

The rearrangement links TRBV6-2 or TRBV6-3 to TRBJ2-1, with D perhaps TRBD2 (6 bases). The CDR3 sequence is 14 residues long. From germline, CDR1 is MNHEY and CDR2 SVGEGT. V dropped 7 bases and J dropped 7 bases, with 17 bases sitting between them. Written as DNA, the CDR3 is TGTGCCAGCACCCCCACTGGGACTGTTAATGAGCAGTTCTTC. Translating gives CASTPTGTVNEQFF.

This chain links TRBV20-1 with TRBJ1-2; no firm D call. The germline V and J ends were trimmed by 3 bases and 6 bases, with 20 bases remaining between them. The CDR3 runs to 15 residues. Germline CDR1 reads DFQATT; CDR2 reads SNEGSKA (reference sequence). The CDR3 nucleotides read TGCAGTGCTAGTGTCCGCATTTCAGGTGGTAATGGCTACACCTTC. Translating it yields CSASVRISGGNGYTF.

The chain joins TRBV7-9 to TRBJ2-2; D uncertain. Germline assignment: CDR1 SEHNR and CDR2 FQNEAQ (reference sequence). This CDR3 has 17 residues. V lost 1 base to trimming and J lost 4 bases, with 16 bases between them. The DNA of the CDR3 is TGTGCCAGCAGCTTAGAGACGGGTAATCGAGGCACCGGGGAGCTGTTTTTT. Translation: CASSLETGNRGTGELFF. The variable domain in full, completed from reference TRBV7-9 and TRBJ2-2, reads DTGVSQNPRHKITKRGQNVTFRCDPISEHNRLYWYRQTLGQGPEFLTYFQNEAQLEKSRLLSDRFSAERPKGSFSTLEIQRTEQGDSAMYLCASSLETGNRGTGELFFGEGSRLTVL.